A single sample gave rise to the 28 T cell receptor beta chains below, sequenced in a study of OX40 agonist ivuxolimab in advanced cancers. Generated by immunoSEQ multiplex PCR, the TCRdb table keeps only in-frame clones and is missing some. In the table there are approximately 24,000 clones, about 70% of which are singletons. Source: CD4+ or CD8+ T cells sorted from blood, taken in a trial of the OX40 agonist ivuxolimab. Every receptor here comes from an adult with an advanced solid tumor such as melanoma, head and neck, liver or kidney cancer.

As concerns this clone: The CDR3 carries no conserved terminal phenylalanine or tryptophan, so it likely arises from a read error. The DNA is left out, because the CDR3 cannot be placed on it with certainty; the CDR3 is given as TCRdb lists it. The CDR3: CASSYRDRGTEI. The chain combines TRBV2 with TRBJ1-1. Inclusive of both ends, the CDR3 amounts to 12 amino acids. The germline V gene has CDR1 SNHLY and CDR2 FYNNEI.

The rearrangement joins TRBV6-5 to TRBJ2-7, with a possible D match to TRBD2 (5 bases). This CDR3 spans 14 amino acids. Trimming left V 2 bases short and J 4 bases short, with 12 bases between. Germline assignment: CDR1 MNHEY and CDR2 SVGAGI. In nucleotides, the CDR3 is TGTGCCAGCAGTTACGAGGCAGGCGGGTACGAGCAGTACTTC. The encoded protein is CASSYEAGGYEQYF.

This chain uses TRBV27 with TRBJ2-1, with a tentative D call TRBD1 (5 bases). Trimming removed 8 bases at V and 4 bases at J, with 15 bases between. This CDR3 region has 14 residues. From germline, CDR1 is MNHEY and CDR2 SMNVEV (reference sequence). CDR3 bases: TGTGCCAGCGGCCTCGGCACAGGATACAATGAGCAGTTCTTC. It codes for CASGLGTGYNEQFF.

The genes are TRBV5-6 and TRBJ1-2; perhaps TRBD1 as D (6 bases). Germline loops: CDR1 SGHDT, CDR2 YYEEEE. The CDR3 loop spans 12 amino acids. V lost 4 bases, J lost 9 bases, and 13 bases lay in between. CDR3 nucleotides: TGTGCCAGCAGCCCCGGGGGGCGTAGCTACACCTTC. This sequence encodes CASSPGGRSYTF.

The rearrangement links TRBV7-9 to TRBJ1-2; tentative D call: TRBD1 (5 bases). V lost 5 bases and J 4 bases, leaving 14 bases between the germline ends. The CDR3 contains 14 residues. The germline gives CDR1 SEHNR, CDR2 FQNEAQ (reference sequence). This CDR3 reads CASSGDREFYGYTF. CDR3 nucleotides: TGTGCCAGCAGCGGGGACCGGGAATTCTATGGCTACACCTTC.

J is TRBJ2-7 and V is TRBV14; TRBD1 might be the D (5 bases). V lost 1 base, J lost 5 bases, and 15 bases lay in between. This CDR3 region has 15 residues. Germline V gene sequence: CDR1 SGHDN, CDR2 FVKESK. CDR3 DNA: TGTGCCAGCAGCCAAGTTGCCAGGGTGGTGGACGAGCAGTACTTC. Its translation: CASSQVARVVDEQYF.

The V call is TRBV7-9, the J call TRBJ1-5; the D gene is possibly TRBD1 (5 bases). The CDR3 runs 16 residues. Germline V gene sequence: CDR1 SEHNR, CDR2 FQNEAQ (reference sequence). V was clipped by 4 bases and J by 0 bases, with 13 bases between them. The chain's CDR3 is CASSSGNRYSNQPQHF. The CDR3 DNA sequence: TGTGCCAGCAGCTCTGGGAACAGGTATAGCAATCAGCCCCAGCATTTT.

V and J are TRBV7-9 and TRBJ2-1, with no clear D. CDR3 length: 12 amino acids. The germline V and J ends were trimmed by 1 base and 10 bases, with 8 bases remaining between them. CDR1 and CDR2 from the germline V gene are SEHNR and FQNEAQ (reference sequence). This CDR3 reads CASSLDLGEQFF. Written as DNA, the CDR3 is TGTGCCAGCAGCTTAGATCTGGGAGAGCAGTTCTTC.

This clone is classed as medium-sized. The J gene is TRBJ1-5, the V gene TRBV4-1; 8 bases are a match to TRBD1. Germline V CDR1 and CDR2: MGHRA, YSYEKL. This CDR3 comprises 15 residues. V gave up 2 bases and J gave up 7 bases; unmatched junction bases: 7. This chain's CDR3 is CASSQSQGAGQPQHF. The CDR3 DNA reads as TGCGCCAGCAGCCAATCTCAGGGGGCCGGGCAGCCCCAGCATTTT.

This clone is labeled as medium-sized. The genes are TRBV7-6 and TRBJ2-7, with 8 bases identical to TRBD2. The germline gives CDR1 SGHVS, CDR2 FNYEAQ. CDR3 length: 18 amino acids. V dropped 1 base and J dropped 0; count of bases not matched to a gene: 11. The CDR3 DNA reads as TGTGCCAGCAGCTTAGAAGGGCGGGGGGCAAGAAGCTCCTACGAGCAGTACTTC. Translation: CASSLEGRGARSSYEQYF.

The genes are TRBV5-1 and TRBJ1-2, with no clear D. The V gene's germline CDR1 is SGHRS and CDR2 YFSETQ. The CDR3 is made up of 13 amino acids. Between the trimmed V and J ends, which lost 2 bases and 2 bases, there was a span of 7 bases. The CDR3 sequence: CASSFKENYGYTF. CDR3 sequence (DNA): TGCGCCAGCAGCTTTAAGGAAAACTATGGCTACACCTTC.

The rearrangement joins TRBV27 to TRBJ1-5; D remains unclear. This CDR3 region has 13 residues. The germline V gene has CDR1 MNHEY and CDR2 SMNVEV (reference sequence). Trimming shortened V by 3 bases and J by 1 base, and 4 bases separated the two germline ends. CDR3: CASSFVSNQPQHF. In nucleotides, the CDR3 is TGTGCCAGCAGTTTTGTGAGCAATCAGCCCCAGCATTTT.

This rearrangement joins TRBV27 to TRBJ1-1; D is undetermined. Germline CDR1 reads MNHEY; CDR2 reads SMNVEV (reference sequence). Trimming removed 2 bases at V and 0 bases at J, with 10 bases between. The CDR3 has 15 amino acids. CDR3 nucleotides: TGTGCCAGCAGTTTAAGTTCAGGTTTGAACACTGAAGCTTTCTTT. Its protein product is CASSLSSGLNTEAFF.

The V and J genes are TRBV4-1 and TRBJ2-7; 9 bases map to TRBD1. Trimming took 4 bases from V and 5 from J; bases not matched to a gene: 6. This CDR3 comprises 14 residues. Germline loops: CDR1 MGHRA, CDR2 YSYEKL. CDR3 sequence (DNA): TGCGCCAGCAGCCCGGACAGGGGACGTGACGAGCAGTACTTC. It yields the protein CASSPDRGRDEQYF.

The chain has TRBV7-6 and TRBJ2-1; 8 bases line up with TRBD2. This CDR3 spans 15 amino acids. Germline lookup yields CDR1 SGHVS and CDR2 FNYEAQ. With V trimmed by 2 bases and J by 8 bases, 8 bases remained unmatched. The DNA of the CDR3 is TGTGCCAGCAGCTTACTCGGGGGGGCCGCTGATGAGCAGTTCTTC. It encodes CASSLLGGAADEQFF.

The chain employs TRBV7-8 and TRBJ1-1; D remains unclear. V lost 2 bases and J 0 bases, leaving 7 bases between the germline ends. Germline V gene lookup returns CDR1 SGHVS and CDR2 FQNEAQ. The CDR3 extends over 14 amino acids. The CDR3: CASSLWSMNTEAFF. CDR3 sequence (DNA): TGTGCCAGCAGCTTATGGTCCATGAACACTGAAGCTTTCTTT.

The chain has TRBV6-6 and TRBJ1-1, with D unclear. V was clipped by 0 bases and J by 6 bases, with 11 bases between them. This CDR3 is 14 amino acids long. Germline values: CDR1 MNHNY, CDR2 SVGAGI (reference sequence). CDR3 region: CASSYSSAVPEAFF. The CDR3 coding sequence is TGTGCCAGCAGTTACTCGTCGGCCGTCCCTGAAGCTTTCTTT.

The chain uses TRBV1 and TRBJ2-3; the table's D call, TRBD1, was not checked against the DNA. TRBV1 is a pseudogene. The CDR3 is made up of 15 amino acids. The CDR3 protein is CTSLLPPGQADTQYF. As DNA, the CDR3 is TGCACCAGCTTACTCCCACCGGGACAAGCAGATACGCAGTATTTT.

J is TRBJ2-7 and V is TRBV7-2; D is perhaps TRBD1 or TRBD2 (6 bases each). This CDR3 region has 14 residues. Trimming removed 2 bases from V and 9 bases from J, with 17 bases in between. Germline V lookup: CDR1 SGHTA, CDR2 FQGNSA. CDR3 protein: CASSLSEGGTTQYF. The CDR3 nucleotides read TGTGCCAGCAGCTTATCAGAAGGGGGGACAACGCAGTACTTC.

In DNA form, the CDR3 reads TGCGCCAGCAGCCAAGTAAGGGGGGGGTATCAGCCCCAGCATTTT. Its protein is CASSQVRGGYQPQHF. J is TRBJ1-5 and V is TRBV4-1; maybe TRBD1 (6 bases). This CDR3 contains 15 residues. Germline V gives CDR1 MGHRA, CDR2 YSYEKL. The V and J ends lost 1 base and 5 bases respectively, with 12 bases between them.

This clone has a handful of counts. This chain connects TRBV7-2 to TRBJ1-1; D not certain. Trimming removed 2 bases from V and 3 bases from J, with 4 bases in between. This CDR3 contains 12 residues. Germline CDR1 SGHTA, CDR2 FQGNSA. The CDR3 nucleotides read TGTGCCAGCAGCTTATGGGACACTGAAGCTTTCTTT. Its translation: CASSLWDTEAFF.

The chain uses TRBV27 and TRBJ1-2, with 9 bases identical to TRBD1. The CDR3 runs to 14 residues. Germline CDR1 is MNHEY and CDR2 is SMNVEV (reference sequence). V shed 7 bases, J shed 2 bases, and the junction held 5 bases outside the gene matches. The CDR3 loop is CASKRTGENYGYTF. The CDR3 bases are TGTGCCAGCAAGAGGACAGGGGAGAACTATGGCTACACCTTC.

The chain links TRBV7-2 to TRBJ2-3; D might be TRBD2 (5 bases). Between the trimmed V and J ends, which lost 4 bases and 0 bases, there was a span of 11 bases. Germline assignment: CDR1 SGHTA and CDR2 FQGNSA. The CDR3 covers 15 residues. In nucleotides, the CDR3 is TGTGCCAGCAGCTCCGTTAGCGCGAGCACAGATACGCAGTATTTT. Its translation: CASSSVSASTDTQYF.

The gene calls are TRBV4-3 and TRBJ2-3; either TRBD1 or TRBD2 may supply D (5 bases each). In germline, CDR1 is LGHNA, CDR2 YSLEER. The CDR3 covers 15 residues. The ends were cut back, 6 bases at V and 0 bases at J, with 13 bases in the middle. The CDR3, as DNA: TGCGCCAGCAGTGGGGGTGCTCCTAGCACAGATACGCAGTATTTT. It is translated as CASSGGAPSTDTQYF.

About this clone: A junction end diverges from the germline sequence, so it may reflect a read error. Other DNA sequences in this specimen translate into the identical CDR3. V is TRBV7-8 and J is TRBJ1-5, with 10 bases aligning to TRBD1. The germline V gene has CDR1 SGHVS and CDR2 FQNEAQ. The CDR3 totals 18 residues. Written as DNA, the CDR3 is TGTGCTAGCAGTTTAAACCGACAGGGGGCTTCTCGCAATCAGCCCCAGCATTTT. Translation: CASSLNRQGASRNQPQHF.

Only one count was recorded for this clone. V is TRBV19 and J is TRBJ2-5; 11 bases are a match to TRBD2. The J call may be mistaken, given a closer DNA end match to TRBJ2-7. Per the germline V gene, CDR1 is LNHDA and CDR2 is SQIVND (reference sequence). This CDR3 has 15 residues. The CDR3, as DNA: TGTGCCAGTAGTTCTACTAGCGGGGGCTACGACGAGCAGTACTTC. Translating it yields CASSSTSGGYDEQYF.

The chain joins TRBV29-1 to TRBJ1-4, with a possible D match to TRBD1 (5 bases). CDR3 length equals 15 residues. V was trimmed by 4 bases and J by 3 bases, leaving 15 bases between them. Germline CDR1 reads SQVTM; CDR2 reads ANQGSEA. The CDR3 sequence: CSVGGARGANEKLFF. CDR3 sequence (DNA): TGCAGCGTTGGGGGCGCCAGAGGGGCTAATGAAAAACTGTTTTTT.

The V gene is TRBV27, the J gene TRBJ2-2; D gene uncertain. Trimming removed 2 bases from V and 5 bases from J, with 0 bases in between. From germline, CDR1 is MNHEY and CDR2 SMNVEV (reference sequence). CDR3 length equals 11 residues. The CDR3 reads CASSLTGELFF. For the CDR3, the DNA is TGTGCCAGCAGTTTAACCGGGGAGCTGTTTTTT.